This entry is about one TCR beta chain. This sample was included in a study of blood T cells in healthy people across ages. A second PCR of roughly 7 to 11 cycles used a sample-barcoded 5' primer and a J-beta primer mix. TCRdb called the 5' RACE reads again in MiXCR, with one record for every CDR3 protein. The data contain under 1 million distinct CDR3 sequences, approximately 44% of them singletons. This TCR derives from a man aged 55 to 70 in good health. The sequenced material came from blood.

DNA of the CDR3: TGTGCCAGCAGCTCTAACCGGGACATCCTAGTCACAGATACGCAGTATTTT. This sequence encodes CASSSNRDILVTDTQYF. V is TRBV9 and J is TRBJ2-3, with D perhaps TRBD1 (6 bases). This CDR3 is built from 17 residues. Germline CDR1 SGDLS, CDR2 YYNGEE. Deletions cut 4 bases from V and 2 bases from J, with 20 bases between.